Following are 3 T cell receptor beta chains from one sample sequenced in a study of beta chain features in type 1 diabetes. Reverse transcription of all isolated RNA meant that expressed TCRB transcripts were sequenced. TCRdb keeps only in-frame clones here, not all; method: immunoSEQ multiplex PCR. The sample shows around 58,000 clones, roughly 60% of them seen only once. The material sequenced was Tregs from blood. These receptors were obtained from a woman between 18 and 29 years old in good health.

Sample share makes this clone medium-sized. CDR3 sequence: CASSSVWEGKKEQFF. CDR3 coding DNA: TGTGCCAGTTCTTCGGTCTGGGAGGGAAAGAAAGAGCAGTTCTTC. The chain links TRBV19 to TRBJ2-1; TRBD2 aligns across 7 bases. The CDR3 is 15 residues long. With 8 bases clipped from V and 10 bases from J, the junction kept 17 bases outside the gene matches. Germline CDR1 reads LNHDA; CDR2 reads SQIVND (reference sequence).

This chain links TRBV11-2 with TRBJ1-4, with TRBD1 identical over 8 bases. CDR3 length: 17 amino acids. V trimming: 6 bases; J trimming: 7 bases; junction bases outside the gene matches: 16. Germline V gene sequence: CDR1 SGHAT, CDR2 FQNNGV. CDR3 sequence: CASRLKLTGTGGEKLFF. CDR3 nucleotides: TGTGCCAGCAGATTAAAGTTAACCGGGACAGGTGGTGAAAAACTGTTTTTT. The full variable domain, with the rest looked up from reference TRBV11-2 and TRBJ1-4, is EAGVAQSPRYKIIEKRQSVAFWCNPISGHATLYWYQQILGQGPKLLIQFQNNGVVDDSQLPKDRFSAERLKGVDSTLKIQPAKLEDSAVYLCASRLKLTGTGGEKLFFGSGTQLSVL.

In DNA form, the CDR3 reads TGCGCCAGCTCCCTGAATCAACAGGGATGGGCCACTGAAGCTTTCTTT. Translated: CASSLNQQGWATEAFF. V gene TRBV5-1 combines with J gene TRBJ1-1; tentatively, D is TRBD1 (6 bases). The CDR3 totals 16 residues. V lost 7 bases to trimming and J lost 4 bases, with 23 bases between them. Germline lookup yields CDR1 SGHRS and CDR2 YFSETQ.